The 31 T cell receptor beta chains below all came from one sample that was sequenced in a study of T-cell reconstitution after alpha-beta-depleted transplantation in children (dated by TCRdb to 2016 to 2017). This sample's treatment or condition label indicates: allogeneic hematopoietic cell transplantation with graft depleted of TCRalphabeta T cells and CD19 B cells. The method was PCR. Data came from an Illumina HiSeq 2500. To normalize quantification of the TCRbeta repertoire, the TCR libraries were built with molecular barcoding that relied on unique molecular identifiers. The public reads were run again by TCRdb, first through fastp at Q25 and then through MiXCR, and only productive beta chains were kept. Identical CDR3 proteins give one entry, which carries the most common genes and DNA. This sample has about 980,000 distinct CDR3 sequences in its table, and less than 30% of those were observed once. Jointly, the top ten make up approximately 30% of the sample.

The material sequenced was PBMCs, mostly from graft donor cells, taken 360 days after TCRalphabeta/CD19-depleted stem cell transplant. The receptors stem from a boy in the first two years of life who had a stem cell transplant for SCID, so the T cells may come from the graft donor.

This clonotype was counted only a few times. The chain uses TRBV12-3 or TRBV12-4 and TRBJ1-6, with 7 nucleotides matching TRBD1. V shed 6 bases, J shed 9 bases, and the junction held 5 bases outside the gene matches. The CDR3 length is 13 residues. The CDR3 DNA sequence: TGTGCCAGCAGCGGGACAGTCAGTTCACCCCTCCACTTT. Translation gives CASSGTVSSPLHF.

The chain uses TRBV5-5 and TRBJ2-1; the match to TRBD2 covers 9 bases. CDR1 and CDR2 (germline): SGHKS, YYEKEE (reference sequence). The J segment lost 1 base and the V segment lost 0 bases, leaving 5 bases of the junction unmatched. This CDR3 contains 17 residues. The DNA of the CDR3 is TGTGCCAGCAGCTTGGTAGGCGGGGGGGCATCCTACAATGAGCAGTTCTTC. Its translation is CASSLVGGGASYNEQFF.

This sequence joins TRBV6-2 or TRBV6-3 and TRBJ2-1, with D possibly being TRBD2 (5 bases). V shed 7 bases and J shed 1 base, with 11 bases lying between them. In germline, CDR1 is MNHEY, CDR2 SVGEGT. CDR3 length equals 14 residues. The CDR3 spells CASTKDLSYNEQFF. The CDR3 DNA reads as TGTGCCAGCACAAAGGACTTGTCCTACAATGAGCAGTTCTTC.

The chain is built from TRBV4-1 and TRBJ1-1, with D maybe TRBD1 (6 bases). CDR1 is MGHRA, CDR2 YSYEKL, per germline. V was trimmed by 2 bases and J by 1 base, leaving 23 bases between them. CDR3 length: 19 amino acids. DNA for the CDR3: TGCGCCAGCAGCCAACTAAGGGACACCTTACTAAGGCGGAACACTGAAGCTTTCTTT. It translates to CASSQLRDTLLRRNTEAFF.

This clonotype occurred many times. The chain joins TRBV12-3 or TRBV12-4 to TRBJ2-3; 8 bases line up with TRBD2. This CDR3 comprises 18 residues. The V segment lost 1 base and the J segment 2 bases; nucleotides outside the gene matches: 11. The CDR3 reads CASSLDLRGGAHTDTQYF. The CDR3 DNA reads as TGTGCCAGCAGTTTAGATCTCCGGGGGGGTGCACACACAGATACGCAGTATTTT.

Only a few counts were recorded for this clonotype. V is TRBV12-3 or TRBV12-4 and J is TRBJ1-5, with D uncertain. The V end lost 7 bases, the J end lost 5 bases, and 12 bases lay between the germline ends. CDR3 length: 13 amino acids. Here the CDR3 DNA reads TGTGCCAGCACCCAAACAAGTGATCAGCCCCAGCATTTT. Translating it yields CASTQTSDQPQHF.

The V gene is TRBV14, the J gene TRBJ2-1; 10 positions match TRBD2. From germline, CDR1 is SGHDN and CDR2 FVKESK. Trimming removed 1 base from V and 8 bases from J; junction bases left unmatched: 14. This CDR3 contains 18 residues. CDR3 sequence (DNA): TGTGCCAGCAGCCAAGGCCCACCGGGACTAGCGTTTCTCGATGAGCAGTTCTTC. Translated: CASSQGPPGLAFLDEQFF.

This clonotype was detected a few times. This chain connects TRBV20-1 to TRBJ2-7; 7 nucleotides line up with TRBD2. CDR3 length equals 13 residues. The ends lost 4 bases at V and 4 bases at J; junction bases unmatched: 7. The germline CDR1 and CDR2 sequences are DFQATT and SNEGSKA (reference sequence). The CDR3 is CSATAGGTYEQYF. CDR3 DNA: TGCAGTGCTACGGCCGGGGGGACTTACGAGCAGTACTTC.

This chain joins TRBV7-2 and TRBJ2-1, with unresolved D. This CDR3 has 14 residues. Germline V gives CDR1 SGHTA, CDR2 FQGNSA. Between the trimmed V and J ends, which lost 1 base and 4 bases, there was a span of 8 bases. CDR3 DNA sequence: TGTGCCAGCAGCTTAGAAAGTTGGTACAATGAGCAGTTCTTC. It specifies CASSLESWYNEQFF.

This chain uses TRBV4-1 with TRBJ2-2; the match to TRBD2 covers 11 bases. This CDR3 is built from 17 residues. Germline values: CDR1 MGHRA, CDR2 YSYEKL. J was trimmed by 0 bases and V by 4 bases; bases with no gene match: 4. The CDR3 region has the DNA TGCGCCAGCAGCCTACTAGCGGGGGCACCGAACACCGGGGAGCTGTTTTTT. Encoded protein: CASSLLAGAPNTGELFF.

In its sample, this clonotype was seen a few times. The chain joins TRBV7-8 to TRBJ1-3; D gene unclear. The CDR3 has 16 residues. V was clipped by 4 bases and J by 0 bases, with 13 bases between them. Germline V gene sequence: CDR1 SGHVS, CDR2 FQNEAQ. The CDR3 sequence: CASSYPGHPSGNTIYF. Here the CDR3 DNA reads TGTGCCAGCAGCTACCCCGGGCACCCCTCTGGAAACACCATATATTTT.

The V gene is TRBV12-3 or TRBV12-4, the J gene TRBJ1-5, with 7 positions matching TRBD1. With 3 bases clipped from V and 11 bases from J, the junction kept 7 bases outside the gene matches. The CDR3 is made up of 13 amino acids. The CDR3 sequence is CASSFLTGDAQHF. The CDR3, as DNA: TGTGCCAGCAGTTTTCTAACAGGGGATGCCCAGCATTTT.

The chain uses TRBV20-1 and TRBJ1-1; TRBD1 agrees at 9 bases. Germline lookup yields CDR1 DFQATT and CDR2 SNEGSKA (reference sequence). V shed 1 base, J shed 0 bases, and the junction held 12 bases outside the gene matches. The CDR3 spans 18 residues. CDR3 sequence reads: CSARAVGTGIGMNTEAFF. The CDR3 DNA is TGCAGTGCTAGAGCAGTCGGGACAGGGATCGGCATGAACACTGAAGCTTTCTTT.

This chain uses TRBV7-2 with TRBJ2-1; D is unresolved. Germline CDR1 reads SGHTA; CDR2 reads FQGNSA. The length of the CDR3 is 15 residues. V lost 0 bases, J lost 4 bases, and 10 bases lay in between. This CDR3 reads CASSLASQPYNEQFF. CDR3 DNA sequence: TGTGCCAGCAGCTTAGCGAGTCAGCCTTACAATGAGCAGTTCTTC.

This clonotype has only one observation. The chain couples TRBV14 to TRBJ2-3, with a weak D call TRBD1 (6 bases). The CDR3 is 15 amino acids. The germline V and J ends were trimmed by 7 bases and 2 bases, with 16 bases remaining between them. CDR1 and CDR2 from the germline V gene are SGHDN and FVKESK. For the CDR3, the DNA is TGTGCCAGCAAACCCGACAGGCCCTACACAGATACGCAGTATTTT. It is translated as CASKPDRPYTDTQYF.

The chain joins TRBV4-2 to TRBJ2-1; possibly TRBD1 for D (5 bases). The CDR3 consists of 13 residues. Germline-derived CDR1 and CDR2 are LGHNA and YNFKEQ. V dropped 0 bases and J dropped 8 bases, with 8 bases sitting between them. CDR3 sequence (DNA): TGTGCCAGCAGCCAAGACAGGGTACATGAGCAGTTCTTC. Translated: CASSQDRVHEQFF.

This chain uses TRBV20-1 with TRBJ2-1; 12 nucleotides align to TRBD2. This CDR3 comprises 14 residues. The germline V gene encodes CDR1 DFQATT and CDR2 SNEGSKA (reference sequence). The junction had 2 bases not matched to a gene; V was cut back by 5 bases and J by 3 bases. The DNA for the CDR3 is TGCAGTGCTGGACTAGCGGGGTTCTACAATGAGCAGTTCTTC. The encoded protein is CSAGLAGFYNEQFF.

This sequence joins TRBV18 and TRBJ1-5, with no clear D. Germline CDR1 KGHSH, CDR2 LQKENI. V lost 3 bases and J lost 3, with 9 bases in between. The CDR3 is 14 residues long. The CDR3 DNA is TGTGCCAGCTCACCCGGACGGAACAATCAGCCCCAGCATTTT. Translation: CASSPGRNNQPQHF.

V is TRBV6-2 or TRBV6-3 and J is TRBJ2-1, with TRBD2 identical over 8 bases. This CDR3 has 17 residues. Germline loops: CDR1 MNHEY, CDR2 SVGEGT. Germline trimming cut 5 bases from V and 0 bases from J; bases unmatched to any gene: 9. Written as DNA, the CDR3 is TGTGCCAGCAGTCCCCGGGGGGGGCGCACCTCCTACAATGAGCAGTTCTTC. Translating gives CASSPRGGRTSYNEQFF.

This clonotype was counted between two and nine times. The chain recombines TRBV24-1 with TRBJ2-7, with TRBD1 matching 9 bases. V trimming: 2 bases; J trimming: 0 bases; junction bases outside the gene matches: 4. The germline V gene encodes CDR1 KGHDR and CDR2 SFDVKD. The CDR3 extends over 16 amino acids. CDR3 in amino acids: CATSDSRQGGSYEQYF. As DNA, the CDR3 is TGTGCCACCAGTGATTCACGACAGGGGGGCTCCTACGAGCAGTACTTC.

This clonotype was seen more than once but under ten times. The chain employs TRBV20-1 and TRBJ2-2; TRBD1 might be the D (5 bases). Germline CDR1 is DFQATT and CDR2 is SNEGSKA (reference sequence). The CDR3 sequence is 14 residues long. The V end lost 6 bases, the J end lost 1 base, and 12 bases lay between the germline ends. The CDR3 bases are TGCAGTGCGGCAAACACAGGGAACACCGGGGAGCTGTTTTTT. It yields the protein CSAANTGNTGELFF.

The chain recombines TRBV3-1 with TRBJ2-7, with TRBD1 identical over 9 bases. The length of the CDR3 is 17 residues. The V gene's germline CDR1 is LGHDT and CDR2 YNNKEL (reference sequence). Trimming at V came to 4 bases and at J to 1 base, leaving 11 bases not matched to a gene. The CDR3 DNA reads as TGTGCCAGCAGCCCTTCTCATTCCGGGACAGGGTCCTACGAGCAGTACTTC. Protein: CASSPSHSGTGSYEQYF.

The chain combines TRBV28 with TRBJ1-3; D is unresolved. The CDR3 is made up of 11 amino acids. The V end lost 3 bases, the J end lost 10 bases, and 7 bases lay between the germline ends. Germline-derived CDR1 and CDR2 are MDHEN and SYDVKM. The CDR3 region has the DNA TGTGCCAGCAGTTTTAGTAGGACCATATATTTT. Translating gives CASSFSRTIYF.

This chain connects TRBV5-1 to TRBJ2-5; the D call may be TRBD1 or TRBD2 (5 bases each). V shed 3 bases and J shed 6 bases, with 30 bases lying between them. This CDR3 comprises 19 residues. Germline CDR1 SGHRS, CDR2 YFSETQ. CDR3 in amino acids: CASSSSLTGTASRRKTQYF. CDR3 DNA: TGCGCCAGCAGCTCTTCCTTGACTGGGACCGCTTCTCGGAGAAAGACCCAGTACTTC.

This chain connects TRBV5-1 to TRBJ2-1; 9 nucleotides line up with TRBD1. Looked up from germline, CDR1 is SGHRS and CDR2 is YFSETQ. The V gene end was trimmed by 4 bases and the J gene end by 2 bases; junction bases not matched to a gene: 4. This CDR3 comprises 15 residues. The CDR3 spells CASSAGQGPYNEQFF. CDR3 sequence (DNA): TGCGCCAGCAGCGCGGGACAGGGACCCTACAATGAGCAGTTCTTC.

The chain couples TRBV5-1 to TRBJ2-5; unclear D gene. The germline V gene encodes CDR1 SGHRS and CDR2 YFSETQ. Trimming removed 2 bases from V and 1 base from J, with 9 bases in between. The CDR3 contains 14 residues. The CDR3 region has the DNA TGCGCCAGCAGCTTTGCCTTGGCCCAAGAGACCCAGTACTTC. Amino acids: CASSFALAQETQYF.

This clonotype showed up just once. The genes are TRBV20-1 and TRBJ2-3, with TRBD1 identical over 7 bases. V lost 0 bases, J lost 5 bases, and 8 bases stayed unmatched. This CDR3 contains 15 residues. Germline V gene data show CDR1 as DFQATT and CDR2 as SNEGSKA (reference sequence). The CDR3 region has the DNA TGCAGTGCTAGAGATTACAGGGGTTCTGGAGATACGCAGTATTTT. Protein product: CSARDYRGSGDTQYF.

The chain joins TRBV20-1 to TRBJ2-7, with TRBD2 matching over 9 bases. This CDR3 has 14 amino acids. Per the germline V gene, CDR1 is DFQATT and CDR2 is SNEGSKA (reference sequence). The V and J ends lost 1 base and 7 bases, in that order; junction bases with no gene match: 8. The CDR3 loop is CSARVAGGRTEQYF. The CDR3, as DNA: TGCAGTGCTAGAGTTGCGGGGGGGCGGACAGAGCAGTACTTC.

This clonotype has a handful of counts. This sequence joins TRBV2 and TRBJ2-3; TRBD2 might be the D (6 bases). This CDR3 contains 15 residues. V was trimmed by 6 bases and J by 2 bases, leaving 15 bases between them. Germline values: CDR1 SNHLY, CDR2 FYNNEI. CDR3 sequence reads: CASSRSGYDTDTQYF. In nucleotides, the CDR3 is TGTGCCAGCAGCCGGAGCGGGTACGACACAGATACGCAGTATTTT.

In this sample, this clonotype turned up a few times. V and J are TRBV20-1 and TRBJ2-7, with 10 bases identical to TRBD2. The CDR3 runs to 13 residues. Germline V lookup: CDR1 DFQATT, CDR2 SNEGSKA (reference sequence). The junction had 9 bases not matched to a gene; V was cut back by 6 bases and J by 7 bases. The CDR3 DNA reads as TGCAGTGCAAGGACTAGCGGAGCGAGAGAGCAGTACTTC. It translates to CSARTSGAREQYF.

This clonotype was picked up a small number of times. The rearrangement links TRBV29-1 to TRBJ2-7; possible D gene TRBD2, 7 bases. CDR1 and CDR2 from the germline V gene are SQVTM and ANQGSEA. The CDR3 extends over 12 amino acids. Trimming cost V 7 bases and J 4 bases, with 14 bases left between them. The CDR3 loop reads CSAGGLGYEQYF. The CDR3 nucleotides read TGCAGCGCGGGGGGCTTAGGGTACGAGCAGTACTTC.